This paragraph reports one T cell receptor (beta chain). Its antigen is not identified. Germline CDR1 SGHVS, CDR2 FNYEAQ. The CDR3 is 14 amino acids. Trimming took 2 bases from V and 6 from J, leaving 14 bases between them. This sample is part of a study of CD8+CD57+ T cells in acquired aplastic anemia. Study background: Healthy CD8+ samples averaged around 10 million reads.

General study findings and limits: Patients had approximately 30 CD8+ CDR3 sequences in common with controls (the shared set).

Genomic DNA, the template, was used for profiling of the TCR beta VDJ and CDR3. Via MiXCR, TCRdb re-called the reads, giving one row per CDR3 protein. The sample records about 130,000 distinct CDR3 sequences, around 48% being singletons. This rearrangement joins TRBV7-6 to TRBJ2-7; possibly TRBD1 or TRBD2 for D (5 bases each). This TCR came from a human donor in good health, serving as a control. Material for sequencing was sorted CD4+, CD8+, or CD8+CD57+ T cells (not recorded which) from PBMCs. DNA for the CDR3: TGTGCCAGCAGCTTAACGAGAGGGGCCCGCGAGCAGTACTTC. Translating gives CASSLTRGAREQYF.